Described below is a single TCR beta chain sequence and its context. Its target is not known. The CDR3 is 16 amino acids. Trimming cost V 3 bases and J 0 bases; bases outside gene matches: 7. From germline, CDR1 is SGHTA and CDR2 FQGNSA. These data originate in a study of blood T cells in healthy people across ages. The wider study: Template switching recovered approximately one barcoded beta molecule for every two T cells.

For the second PCR, which ran for 7 to 11 cycles, a sample-barcoded 5' primer and a J-beta primer mix were used. A 12-random-nucleotide template-switch adaptor tagged each cDNA molecule. TCRdb re-called the 5' RACE reads through MiXCR, storing one row per CDR3 protein. The data show about 1.6 million distinct CDR3 sequences, with about 35% seen just once and 11% held by the top ten. General study findings and limits: With naive T cell percentage, TCR beta diversity showed a strong correlation.

What was sequenced was blood. This chain joins TRBV7-2 and TRBJ1-2, with 7 positions matching TRBD1. The TCR sequence derives from a woman in her thirties in good health. The CDR3 loop reads CASSFNMGQPNYGYTF. CDR3 DNA sequence: TGTGCCAGCAGCTTTAACATGGGACAGCCTAACTATGGCTACACCTTC.